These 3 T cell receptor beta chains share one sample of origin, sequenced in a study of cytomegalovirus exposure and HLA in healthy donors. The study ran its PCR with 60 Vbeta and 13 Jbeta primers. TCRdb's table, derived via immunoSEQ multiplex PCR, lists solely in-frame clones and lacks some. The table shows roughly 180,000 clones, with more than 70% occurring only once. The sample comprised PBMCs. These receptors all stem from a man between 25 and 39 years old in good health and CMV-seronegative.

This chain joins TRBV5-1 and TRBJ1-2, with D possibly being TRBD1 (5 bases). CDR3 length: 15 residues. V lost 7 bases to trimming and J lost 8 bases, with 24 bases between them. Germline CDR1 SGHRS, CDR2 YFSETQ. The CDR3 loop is CASGPTQAQGSGYTF. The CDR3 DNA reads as TGCGCCAGCGGACCAACACAGGCCCAGGGTTCCGGCTACACCTTC.

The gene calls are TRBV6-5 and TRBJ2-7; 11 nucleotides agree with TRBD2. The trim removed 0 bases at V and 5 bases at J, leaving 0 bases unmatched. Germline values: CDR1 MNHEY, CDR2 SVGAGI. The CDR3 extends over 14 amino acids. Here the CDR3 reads CASSYSTSGNEQYF. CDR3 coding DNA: TGTGCCAGCAGTTACTCGACTAGCGGGAACGAGCAGTACTTC.

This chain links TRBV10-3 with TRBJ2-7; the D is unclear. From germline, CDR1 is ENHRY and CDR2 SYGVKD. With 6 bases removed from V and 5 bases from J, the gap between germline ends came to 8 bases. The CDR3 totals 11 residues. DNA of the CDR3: TGTGCCATCAGGTCCGCGGACGAGCAGTACTTC. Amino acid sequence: CAIRSADEQYF.